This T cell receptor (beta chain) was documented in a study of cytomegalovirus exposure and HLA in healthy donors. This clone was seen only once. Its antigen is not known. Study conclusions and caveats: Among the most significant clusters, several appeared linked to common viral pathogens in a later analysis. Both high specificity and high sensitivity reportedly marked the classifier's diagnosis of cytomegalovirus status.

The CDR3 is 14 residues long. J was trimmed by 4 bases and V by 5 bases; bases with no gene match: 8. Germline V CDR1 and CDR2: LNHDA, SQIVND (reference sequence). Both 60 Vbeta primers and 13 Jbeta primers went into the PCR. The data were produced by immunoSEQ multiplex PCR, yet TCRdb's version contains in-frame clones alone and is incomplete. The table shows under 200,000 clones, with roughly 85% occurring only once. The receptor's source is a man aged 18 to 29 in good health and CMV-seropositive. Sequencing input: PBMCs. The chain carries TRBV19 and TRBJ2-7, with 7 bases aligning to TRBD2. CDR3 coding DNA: TGTGCCAGTAGTCCAGGCGGGGAGGGTTACGAGCAGTACTTC. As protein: CASSPGGEGYEQYF.